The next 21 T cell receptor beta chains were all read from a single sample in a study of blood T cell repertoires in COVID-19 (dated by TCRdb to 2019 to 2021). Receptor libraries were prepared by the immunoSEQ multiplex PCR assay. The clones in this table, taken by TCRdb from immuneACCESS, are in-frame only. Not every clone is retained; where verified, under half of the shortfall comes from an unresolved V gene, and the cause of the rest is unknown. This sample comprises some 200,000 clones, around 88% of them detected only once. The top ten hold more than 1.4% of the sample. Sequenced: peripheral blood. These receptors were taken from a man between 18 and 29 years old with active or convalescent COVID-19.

The CDR3 coding sequence is TGTGCCTGGGAAGAGACTAGCGGAACCTACGAGCAGTACTTC. Its translation: CAWEETSGTYEQYF. The chain has TRBV30 and TRBJ2-7, with 9 bases matching TRBD2. V lost 5 bases, J lost 2 bases, and 7 bases stayed unmatched. The germline gives CDR1 GTSNPN, CDR2 SVGIG (reference sequence). The CDR3 contains 14 residues.

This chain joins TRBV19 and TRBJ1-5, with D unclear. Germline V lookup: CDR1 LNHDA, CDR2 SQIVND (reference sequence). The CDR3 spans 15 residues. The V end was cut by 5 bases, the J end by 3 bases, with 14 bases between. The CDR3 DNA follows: TGTGCCAGTAGTCGCCTTGACGGGAACAATCAGCCCCAGCATTTT. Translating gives CASSRLDGNNQPQHF. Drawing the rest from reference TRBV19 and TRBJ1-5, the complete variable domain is DGGITQSPKYLFRKEGQNVTLSCEQNLNHDAMYWYRQDPGQGLRLIYYSQIVNDFQKGDIAEGYSVSREKKESFPLTVTSAQKNPTAFYLCASSRLDGNNQPQHFGDGTRLSIL.

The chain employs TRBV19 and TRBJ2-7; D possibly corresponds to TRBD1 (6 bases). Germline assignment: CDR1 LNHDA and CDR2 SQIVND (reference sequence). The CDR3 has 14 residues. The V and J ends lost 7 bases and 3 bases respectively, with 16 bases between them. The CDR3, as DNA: TGTGCCAGTATCCCCCTGGGGGCGGTCTACGAGCAGTACTTC. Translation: CASIPLGAVYEQYF.

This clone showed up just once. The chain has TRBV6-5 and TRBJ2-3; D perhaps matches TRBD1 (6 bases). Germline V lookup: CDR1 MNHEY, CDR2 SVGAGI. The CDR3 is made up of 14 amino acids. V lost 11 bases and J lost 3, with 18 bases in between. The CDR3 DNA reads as TGTGCCGTCAAGGAAACAGGGAGAACAGATACGCAGTATTTT. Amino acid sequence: CAVKETGRTDTQYF.

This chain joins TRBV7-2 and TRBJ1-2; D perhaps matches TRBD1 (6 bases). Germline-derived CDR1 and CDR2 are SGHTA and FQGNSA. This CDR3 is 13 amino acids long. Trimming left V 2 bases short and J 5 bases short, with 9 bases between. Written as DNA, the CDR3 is TGTGCCAGCAGCTTATTGGACAGTTATGGCTACACCTTC. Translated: CASSLLDSYGYTF.

As DNA, the CDR3 is TGTGCCAGTAGTATAGGCGGGACAGACTATGGCTACACCTTC. Its protein is CASSIGGTDYGYTF. The rearrangement links TRBV19 to TRBJ1-2; 7 bases are a match to TRBD1. The CDR3 covers 14 residues. CDR1 is LNHDA and CDR2 is SQIVND in the germline V gene (reference sequence). V was pared by 1 base and J by 3 bases, with 2 bases of the junction left unmatched.

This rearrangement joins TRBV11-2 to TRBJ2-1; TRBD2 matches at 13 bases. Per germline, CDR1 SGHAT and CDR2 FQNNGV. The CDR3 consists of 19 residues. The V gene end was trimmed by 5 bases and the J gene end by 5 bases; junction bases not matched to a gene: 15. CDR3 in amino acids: CASSPRFGLAGAKDNEQFF. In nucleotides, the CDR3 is TGTGCCAGCAGCCCCAGATTCGGACTAGCGGGAGCCAAGGACAATGAGCAGTTCTTC. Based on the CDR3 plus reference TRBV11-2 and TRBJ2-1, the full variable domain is EAGVAQSPRYKIIEKRQSVAFWCNPISGHATLYWYQQILGQGPKLLIQFQNNGVVDDSQLPKDRFSAERLKGVDSTLKIQPAKLEDSAVYLCASSPRFGLAGAKDNEQFFGPGTRLTVL.

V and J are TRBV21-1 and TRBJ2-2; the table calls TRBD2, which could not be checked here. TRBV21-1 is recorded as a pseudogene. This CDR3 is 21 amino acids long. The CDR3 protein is CASSKAPWGEWGTTNTGELFF. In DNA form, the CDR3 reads TGTGCCAGCAGCAAAGCCCCCTGGGGGGAGTGGGGCACCACGAACACCGGGGAGCTGTTTTTT.

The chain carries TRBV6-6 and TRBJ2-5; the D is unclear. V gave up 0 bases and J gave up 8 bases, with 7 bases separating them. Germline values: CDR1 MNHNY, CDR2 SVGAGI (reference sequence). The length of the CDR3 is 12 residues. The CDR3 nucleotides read TGTGCCAGCAGTTACTCGGCAGTCACCCAGTACTTC. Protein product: CASSYSAVTQYF.

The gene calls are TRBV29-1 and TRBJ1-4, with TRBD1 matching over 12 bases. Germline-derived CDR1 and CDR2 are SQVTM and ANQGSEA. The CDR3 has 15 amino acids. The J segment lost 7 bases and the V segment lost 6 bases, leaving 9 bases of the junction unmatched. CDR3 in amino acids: CSVTGTGGAGEKLFF. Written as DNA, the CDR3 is TGCAGCGTAACCGGGACAGGGGGCGCGGGTGAAAAACTGTTTTTT.

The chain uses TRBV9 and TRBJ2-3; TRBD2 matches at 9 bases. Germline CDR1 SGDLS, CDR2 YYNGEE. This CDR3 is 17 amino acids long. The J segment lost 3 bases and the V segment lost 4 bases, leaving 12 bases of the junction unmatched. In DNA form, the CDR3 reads TGTGCCAGCAGCTCCCCGATAGCGGGAGTCGGGACAGATACGCAGTATTTT. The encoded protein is CASSSPIAGVGTDTQYF.

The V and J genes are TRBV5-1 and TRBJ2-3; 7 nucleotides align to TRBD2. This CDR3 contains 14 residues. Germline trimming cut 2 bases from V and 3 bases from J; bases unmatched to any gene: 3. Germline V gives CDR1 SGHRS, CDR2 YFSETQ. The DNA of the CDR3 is TGCGCCAGCAGCTTAAATAGCGGGACAGATACGCAGTATTTT. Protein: CASSLNSGTDTQYF.

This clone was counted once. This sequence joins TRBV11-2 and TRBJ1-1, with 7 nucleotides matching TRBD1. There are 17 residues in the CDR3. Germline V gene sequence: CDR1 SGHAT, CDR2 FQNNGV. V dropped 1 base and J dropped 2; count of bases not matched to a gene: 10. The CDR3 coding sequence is TGTGCCAGCAGCTTAGGACGACGGGACAGAAGAAACACTGAAGCTTTCTTT. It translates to CASSLGRRDRRNTEAFF.

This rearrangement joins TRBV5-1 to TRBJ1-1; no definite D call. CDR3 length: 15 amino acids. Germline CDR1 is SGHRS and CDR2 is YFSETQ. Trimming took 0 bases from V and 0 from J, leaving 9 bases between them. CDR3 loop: CASSLDRVMNTEAFF. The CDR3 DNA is TGCGCCAGCAGCTTGGATCGGGTGATGAACACTGAAGCTTTCTTT. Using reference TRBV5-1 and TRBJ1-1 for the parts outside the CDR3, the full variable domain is KAGVTQTPRYLIKTRGQQVTLSCSPISGHRSVSWYQQTPGQGLQFLFEYFSETQRNKGNFPGRFSGRQFSNSRSEMNVSTLELGDSALYLCASSLDRVMNTEAFFGQGTRLTVV.

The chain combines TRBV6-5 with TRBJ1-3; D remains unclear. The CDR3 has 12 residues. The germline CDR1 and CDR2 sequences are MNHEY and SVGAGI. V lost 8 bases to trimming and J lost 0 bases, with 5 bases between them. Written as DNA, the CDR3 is TGTGCCAGCTCCCTCTCTGGAAACACCATATATTTT. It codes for CASSLSGNTIYF.

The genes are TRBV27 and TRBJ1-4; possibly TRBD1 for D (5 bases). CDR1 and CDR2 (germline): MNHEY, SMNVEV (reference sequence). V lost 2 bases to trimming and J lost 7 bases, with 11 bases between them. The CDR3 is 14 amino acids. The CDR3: CASSLGQGGEKLFF. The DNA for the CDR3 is TGTGCCAGCAGTTTAGGCCAGGGAGGTGAAAAACTGTTTTTT.

The CDR3 bases are TGTGCCAGCAGCCCGGAGGGAGTACTGAACACTGAAGCTTTCTTT. Residues: CASSPEGVLNTEAFF. The chain links TRBV11-2 to TRBJ1-1; D uncertain. V lost 5 bases to trimming and J lost 0 bases, with 13 bases between them. Germline values: CDR1 SGHAT, CDR2 FQNNGV. This CDR3 has 15 residues.

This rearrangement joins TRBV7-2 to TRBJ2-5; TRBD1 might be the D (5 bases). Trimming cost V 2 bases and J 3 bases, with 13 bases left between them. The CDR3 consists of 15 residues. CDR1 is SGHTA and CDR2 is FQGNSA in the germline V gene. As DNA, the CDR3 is TGTGCCAGCAGCTTATGGTCGATGACAGAAGAGACCCAGTACTTC. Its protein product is CASSLWSMTEETQYF.

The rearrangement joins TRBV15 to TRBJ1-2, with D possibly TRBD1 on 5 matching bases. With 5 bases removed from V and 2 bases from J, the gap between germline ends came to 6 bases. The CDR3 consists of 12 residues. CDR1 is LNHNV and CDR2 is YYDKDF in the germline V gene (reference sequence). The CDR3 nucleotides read TGTGCCACCAGCCCAGGGAACTATGGCTACACCTTC. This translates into CATSPGNYGYTF.

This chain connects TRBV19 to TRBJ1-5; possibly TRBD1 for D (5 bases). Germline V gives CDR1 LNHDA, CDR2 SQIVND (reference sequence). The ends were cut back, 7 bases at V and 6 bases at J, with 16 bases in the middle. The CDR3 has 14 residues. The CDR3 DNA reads TGTGCCAGTACCCGGGACTTTGGAGGTCAGCCCCAGCATTTT. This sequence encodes CASTRDFGGQPQHF.

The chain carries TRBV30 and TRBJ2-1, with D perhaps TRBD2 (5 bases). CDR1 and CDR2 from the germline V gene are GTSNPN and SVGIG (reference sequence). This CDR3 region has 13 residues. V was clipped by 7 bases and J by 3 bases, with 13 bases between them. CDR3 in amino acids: CASESGFYNEQFF. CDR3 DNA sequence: TGTGCCTCCGAAAGCGGTTTCTACAATGAGCAGTTCTTC.